These T cell receptor beta chains were read from a single sample in a study of blood T cells in healthy people across ages. TCRdb reprocessed the 5' RACE reads via MiXCR and lists one record per CDR3 protein. The sample shows roughly 1.6 million distinct CDR3 sequences, almost 35% of them seen only once. The sample was blood. The receptor source for this set is a woman between 25 and 40 years old in good health. Each CDR3 is given with its conserved first and last residue. A D gene is named only where the DNA matches it firmly. A clone size is listed for some rows: how often the clone was seen (once, few, many), or a class if it is expanded.

clone_size	v_call	j_call	cdr3_length	d_call	cdr3_aa	cdr3_nt
.	TRBV20-1	TRBJ2-5	14	.	CSARQSGLLETQYF	TGCAGTGCTAGGCAATCGGGGCTTTTGGAGACCCAGTACTTC
many	TRBV5-1	TRBJ2-1	14	.	CASSLIPGGNEQFF	TGCGCCAGCAGCTTAATCCCCGGCGGGAATGAGCAGTTCTTC
few	TRBV18	TRBJ1-2	17	TRBD1	CASSPRDREVAHYGYTF	TGTGCCAGCTCACCACGGGACAGGGAGGTAGCGCACTATGGCTACACCTTC
many	TRBV12-3/TRBV12-4	TRBJ2-1	15	TRBD2	CASTPIAGAYNEQFF	TGTGCCAGCACCCCTATAGCGGGGGCCTACAATGAGCAGTTCTTC
.	TRBV5-1	TRBJ2-7	14	.	CASSLVSRSYEQYF	TGCGCCAGCAGCTTGGTGTCCCGGTCCTACGAGCAGTACTTC
.	TRBV21-1	TRBJ1-1	15	.	CASSSRTGGSHEAFF	TGTGCCAGCAGCAGCCGGACAGGGGGCAGTCACGAAGCTTTCTTT
.	TRBV6-4	TRBJ1-6	15	.	CASPVQNYQNSPLHF	TGTGCCAGCCCCGTACAGAATTACCAAAATTCACCCCTCCACTTT
.	TRBV4-1	TRBJ2-7	15	.	CASSQFWVRVYEQYF	TGCGCCAGCAGCCAATTCTGGGTCCGAGTCTACGAGCAGTACTTC
.	TRBV7-9	TRBJ2-5	14	.	CASSLSGLGEAQYF	TGTGCCAGCAGCTTAAGCGGGCTGGGGGAGGCCCAGTACTTC
many	TRBV18	TRBJ2-1	13	.	CASSPPGLGEQFF	TGTGCCAGCTCACCACCGGGGCTGGGTGAGCAGTTCTTC
.	TRBV12-3/TRBV12-4	TRBJ1-2	12	.	CASSSPNYGYTF	TGTGCCAGCAGTTCCCCTAACTATGGCTACACCTTC
.	TRBV6-1	TRBJ1-1	15	.	CASSQGSRLNTEAFF	TGTGCCAGCAGTCAGGGTAGTCGGTTAAACACTGAAGCTTTCTTT
.	TRBV24-1	TRBJ2-7	13	.	CATGDSNDYEQYF	TGTGCCACCGGTGATTCCAACGACTACGAGCAGTACTTC
many	TRBV29-1	TRBJ1-2	12	TRBD1	CSVEGQGDGYTF	TGCAGCGTTGAAGGACAGGGGGATGGCTACACCTTC
.	TRBV9	TRBJ1-2	13	.	CASSPGQLDGYTF	TGTGCCAGCAGCCCCGGACAGTTGGACGGCTACACCTTC
.	TRBV20-1	TRBJ1-1	14	.	CSTRALRQYTEAFF	TGCAGTACTAGGGCTCTTAGACAGTACACTGAAGCTTTCTTT
.	TRBV2	TRBJ2-3	13	.	CATRSKGADTQYF	TGTGCCACCAGGTCGAAGGGGGCAGATACGCAGTATTTT
.	TRBV21-1	TRBJ2-1	15	.	CASSLAGAVYNEQFF	TGTGCCAGCAGCCTAGCGGGGGCGGTCTACAATGAGCAGTTCTTC
few	TRBV12-3/TRBV12-4	TRBJ1-3	20	TRBD1	CASSRFGWAGQGSTGNTIYF	TGTGCCAGCAGCCGGTTTGGTTGGGCTGGACAGGGCTCTACTGGAAACACCATATATTTT
many	TRBV27	TRBJ2-1	14	.	CASSTRSSYNEQFF	TGTGCCAGCAGTACACGGAGCTCCTACAATGAGCAGTTCTTC
.	TRBV12-3/TRBV12-4	TRBJ2-3	14	TRBD2	CASRASGKTDTQYF	TGTGCCAGCAGAGCCAGCGGGAAAACAGATACGCAATATTTT
.	TRBV20-1	TRBJ2-7	17	.	CSARDQKYEGGTYEQYF	TGCAGTGCTAGAGATCAAAAGTACGAGGGTGGAACCTACGAGCAGTACTTC
few	TRBV28	TRBJ2-7	16	TRBD2	CASRRPFSGASYEQYF	TGTGCCAGCAGACGGCCCTTCAGCGGGGCGTCCTACGAGCAGTACTTC
once	TRBV12-3/TRBV12-4	TRBJ1-4	15	.	CASSLSGSPGGKLFF	TGTGCCAGCAGTTTAAGTGGGTCACCAGGCGGAAAACTGTTTTTT
.	TRBV28	TRBJ2-3	18	.	CASSPPSHRGRSTDTQYF	TGTGCCAGCAGCCCGCCTAGCCATCGGGGGCGTAGCACAGATACGCAGTATTTT
.	TRBV6-1	TRBJ2-1	13	.	CASSETRGYEQFF	TGTGCCAGCAGTGAAACCAGGGGTTATGAGCAGTTCTTC
.	TRBV5-1	TRBJ2-7	17	TRBD2	CASSLIDRSGGAYEQYF	TGCGCCAGCAGCTTGATTGATAGGAGCGGGGGGGCATACGAGCAGTACTTC
.	TRBV20-1	TRBJ2-7	14	.	CSATDLASSYEQYF	TGCAGTGCTACAGATCTAGCGTCCTCCTACGAGCAGTACTTC
few	TRBV5-4	TRBJ2-1	15	.	CASSLGPPRNNEQFF	TGTGCCAGCAGCTTGGGGCCACCCCGTAATAATGAGCAGTTCTTC
.	TRBV12-5	TRBJ1-1	13	.	CASGLGGGTEAFF	TGTGCTAGTGGTTTGGGTGGAGGGACTGAAGCTTTCTTT
many	TRBV20-1	TRBJ2-5	15	TRBD1	CSARAIGTGQETQYF	TGCAGTGCTAGAGCCATTGGGACAGGTCAAGAGACCCAGTACTTC
many	TRBV4-1	TRBJ2-5	12	.	CASSHSRGTQYF	TGCGCCAGCAGCCATTCGCGGGGGACCCAGTACTTC
.	TRBV28	TRBJ1-5	15	TRBD1	CASSGTGVSNQPQHF	TGTGCCAGCAGCGGGACAGGGGTGAGCAATCAGCCCCAGCATTTT
few	TRBV20-1	TRBJ1-2	15	.	CSAQTGVHANYGYTF	TGCAGTGCCCAAACGGGGGTTCACGCTAACTATGGCTACACCTTC
.	TRBV27	TRBJ2-3	14	.	CASRDSGGDGTQYF	TGTGCCAGCAGAGATTCCGGGGGAGACGGTACGCAGTATTTT
few	TRBV7-6	TRBJ2-3	19	TRBD2	CASSLSERGGNLRTDTQYF	TGTGCCAGCAGCTTATCGGAGCGGGGGGGCAATCTCCGCACAGATACGCAGTATTTT
.	TRBV9	TRBJ2-1	18	.	CASSVNPEGGSSYNEQFF	TGTGCCAGCAGCGTAAACCCTGAGGGGGGAAGCTCCTACAATGAGCAGTTCTTC
.	TRBV5-4	TRBJ2-1	17	TRBD2	CASSRGRQLSSYNEQFF	TGTGCCAGCAGCCGCGGGAGGCAGTTAAGCTCCTACAATGAGCAGTTCTTC
few	TRBV11-2	TRBJ2-1	17	.	CASSLGPAGQNYNEQFF	TGTGCCAGCAGCTTAGGGCCCGCGGGCCAAAACTACAATGAGCAGTTCTTC
.	TRBV3-1	TRBJ1-2	15	.	CASSQDGRGTHGYTF	TGTGCCAGCAGCCAAGATGGGCGGGGAACCCACGGCTACACCTTC
.	TRBV9	TRBJ2-3	13	.	CASSEWDVDTQYF	TGTGCCAGCAGCGAATGGGATGTGGATACGCAGTATTTT
.	TRBV27	TRBJ2-1	17	TRBD2	CASSFRTGSGGYNEQFF	TGTGCCAGCAGTTTCAGGACTGGTAGCGGGGGGTACAATGAGCAGTTCTTC
few	TRBV20-1	TRBJ2-5	14	TRBD1	CSARDRGLWNEQYF	TGCAGTGCGAGAGACAGGGGGCTTTGGAATGAGCAGTACTTC
.	TRBV2	TRBJ1-2	15	.	CASSPPGSVNYGYTF	TGTGCCAGCAGTCCCCCCGGTTCGGTGAACTATGGCTACACCTTC
.	TRBV5-1	TRBJ2-3	15	TRBD1	CASSEGTGGRDTQYF	TGCGCCAGCAGCGAGGGGACAGGGGGCAGGGATACGCAGTATTTT
few	TRBV20-1	TRBJ2-7	14	.	CSAPPTGNAYEQYF	TGCAGTGCCCCCCCCACGGGCAATGCCTACGAGCAGTACTTC
.	TRBV7-9	TRBJ2-3	18	.	CASSFIRFQLETTDTQYF	TGTGCCAGCAGCTTCATCAGGTTCCAACTAGAGACCACAGATACGCAGTATTTT
few	TRBV7-2	TRBJ2-7	14	.	CASSLDSSSYEQYF	TGTGCCAGCAGCTTAGACTCTTCCTCCTACGAGCAGTACTTC